This entry lists 14 T cell receptor beta chains sequenced from one sample in a study of blood T cell repertoires in COVID-19. The table came from immunoSEQ multiplex PCR; TCRdb's copy has only in-frame clones and leaves some out. The profile shows some 200,000 clones, about 83% of them singletons. What was sequenced was PBMCs or T cells enriched from blood (not recorded which). The receptor source for this set is a woman aged 45 to 65 who had been exposed to COVID-19.

This clone was detected only a few times. V gene TRBV28 combines with J gene TRBJ2-7, with TRBD1 identical over 8 bases. This CDR3 spans 14 amino acids. The V gene's germline CDR1 is MDHEN and CDR2 SYDVKM. The junction had 9 bases not matched to a gene; V was cut back by 5 bases and J by 6 bases. As DNA, the CDR3 is TGTGCCAGCAGTCCTCGACAGGGGTATTCCGAGCAGTACTTC. Translating gives CASSPRQGYSEQYF.

V is TRBV3-1 (or the pseudogene TRBV3-2) and J is TRBJ1-6; 8 bases agree with TRBD1. This CDR3 has 16 amino acids. The V gene end was trimmed by 5 bases and the J gene end by 6 bases; junction bases not matched to a gene: 9. Germline lookup yields CDR1 LGHDT and CDR2 YNNKEL (reference sequence). The CDR3 nucleotides read TGTGCCAGCAGCGGACACAGGGGGAAGGCTAATTCACCCCTCCACTTT. Translated: CASSGHRGKANSPLHF.

The chain has TRBV10-2 and TRBJ2-5, with a possible D match to TRBD2 (5 bases). Germline values: CDR1 WSHSY, CDR2 SAAADI. Deletions cut 8 bases from V and 1 base from J, with 20 bases between. CDR3 size: 16 residues. The chain's CDR3 is CASGGSGRTIQETQYF. The CDR3 DNA sequence: TGCGCCAGCGGAGGATCGGGCAGGACGATCCAAGAGACCCAGTACTTC.

This chain links TRBV30 with TRBJ2-5, with a tentative D call TRBD2 (5 bases). The germline gives CDR1 GTSNPN, CDR2 SVGIG (reference sequence). The CDR3 has 14 residues. Trimming took off 4 bases at V and 1 base at J, with 13 bases between the two ends. The chain's CDR3 is CAWTLDSAQETQYF. Here the CDR3 DNA reads TGTGCCTGGACGCTCGATAGCGCCCAAGAGACCCAGTACTTC.

For this clone: A much larger clonotype is one base distant, so this may be a read error. This CDR3 fails to terminate in the conserved phenylalanine or tryptophan, so it likely reflects a read error. The chain recombines TRBV15 with TRBJ1-2, with 10 bases that match TRBD1. Germline V gene sequence: CDR1 LNHNV, CDR2 YYDKDF (reference sequence). The CDR3 consists of 16 residues. V shed 5 bases, J shed 2 bases, and the junction held 8 bases outside the gene matches. CDR3 loop: CATSRTGGGSNYGYTL. In DNA, the CDR3 is TGTGCCACCAGCCGGACAGGGGGAGGGTCAAACTATGGCTACACCCTC.

The chain recombines TRBV15 with TRBJ1-1; perhaps TRBD1 as D (5 bases). Germline V lookup: CDR1 LNHNV, CDR2 YYDKDF (reference sequence). The CDR3 has 12 residues. V was trimmed by 3 bases and J by 10 bases, leaving 12 bases between them. In DNA form, the CDR3 reads TGTGCCACCAGCAGTGACAGTCCAGGAGCTTTCTTT. Encoded protein: CATSSDSPGAFF.

The gene calls are TRBV9 and TRBJ2-3; 8 nucleotides match TRBD2. Losses at the gene ends were 4 bases for V and 3 bases for J; bases not matched to a gene: 13. This CDR3 spans 17 amino acids. CDR1 and CDR2 from the germline V gene are SGDLS and YYNGEE. The CDR3 loop is CASSPERGGRITDTQYF. Written as DNA, the CDR3 is TGTGCCAGCAGCCCCGAACGGGGGGGCCGCATAACAGATACGCAGTATTTT. The full variable domain, completed using reference TRBV9 and TRBJ2-3, is DSGVTQTPKHLITATGQRVTLRCSPRSGDLSVYWYQQSLDQGLQFLIQYYNGEERAKGNILERFSAQQFPDLHSELNLSSLELGDSALYFCASSPERGGRITDTQYFGPGTRLTVL.

The gene calls are TRBV6-5 and TRBJ1-2; 8 bases fit TRBD1. V trimming: 7 bases; J trimming: 3 bases; junction bases outside the gene matches: 1. This CDR3 has 12 residues. CDR1 is MNHEY and CDR2 is SVGAGI in the germline V gene. In DNA, the CDR3 is TGTGCCAGCACGACAGGGGACTATGGCTACACCTTC. Protein sequence: CASTTGDYGYTF.

V and J are TRBV6-2 or TRBV6-3 and TRBJ2-3, with D perhaps TRBD2 (7 bases). V was trimmed by 2 bases and J by 0 bases, leaving 24 bases between them. The CDR3 is 20 residues long. Germline lookup yields CDR1 MNHEY and CDR2 SVGEGT. The CDR3, as DNA: TGTGCCAGCAGTTACGAGCAAGTAGGCCGGGGGGCGATGAGCACAGATACGCAGTATTTT. It translates to CASSYEQVGRGAMSTDTQYF.

The chain has TRBV28 and TRBJ1-4, with D possibly being TRBD1 (6 bases). Trimming stripped 2 bases from V and 0 bases from J, with 13 bases between. Germline V lookup: CDR1 MDHEN, CDR2 SYDVKM. CDR3 length equals 17 residues. The CDR3 nucleotides are TGTGCCAGCAGTTTAAGGGGGGGCGGACCAACTAATGAAAAACTGTTTTTT. As protein: CASSLRGGGPTNEKLFF.

V is TRBV7-2 and J is TRBJ2-3; D remains unclear. The CDR3 loop spans 12 amino acids. The V gene's germline CDR1 is SGHTA and CDR2 FQGNSA. V was shortened by 4 bases and J by 5 bases, with 7 bases between the two germline ends. The CDR3 is CASSSNLDTQYF. The CDR3 nucleotides are TGTGCCAGCAGCTCCAACTTAGATACGCAGTATTTT.

The genes are TRBV7-2 and TRBJ2-4, with TRBD2 matching over 7 bases. Germline V CDR1 and CDR2: SGHTA, FQGNSA. V was pared by 4 bases and J by 1 base, with 13 bases of the junction left unmatched. This CDR3 is built from 18 residues. The CDR3 here is CASSYGRGLGVAKNIQYF. CDR3 nucleotide sequence: TGTGCCAGCAGCTATGGGCGGGGGTTAGGTGTTGCCAAAAACATTCAGTACTTC.

The chain couples TRBV2 to TRBJ2-7; D perhaps matches TRBD1 (5 bases). Germline CDR1 reads SNHLY; CDR2 reads FYNNEI. This CDR3 has 14 amino acids. V was pared by 6 bases and J by 0 bases, with 12 bases between. The CDR3 here is CASSPGPFSYEQYF. The CDR3, as DNA: TGTGCCAGCAGCCCAGGGCCTTTCTCCTACGAGCAGTACTTC. Drawing the rest from reference TRBV2 and TRBJ2-7, the complete variable domain is EPEVTQTPSHQVTQMGQEVILRCVPISNHLYFYWYRQILGQKVEFLVSFYNNEISEKSEIFDDQFSVERPDGSNFTLKIRSTKLEDSAMYFCASSPGPFSYEQYFGPGTRLTVT.

This clone was observed a few times. The chain has TRBV21-1 and TRBJ2-3; the table's D gene call, TRBD2, was not cross checked with the DNA. TRBV21-1 is listed as a pseudogene. This CDR3 spans 19 amino acids. CDR3 sequence reads: CASSKGDGTSGAYTDTQYF. The CDR3 DNA follows: TGTGCCAGCAGCAAAGGAGATGGGACTAGCGGGGCCTACACAGATACGCAGTATTTT.